This TCR beta chain emerged from a study of T cells after yellow fever vaccination. The J segment lost 7 bases and the V segment lost 8 bases, leaving 3 bases of the junction unmatched. The V gene's germline CDR1 is SEHNR and CDR2 FQNEAQ (reference sequence). The CDR3 is 12 residues long. Conversion of TCR transcripts into cDNA relied on 5'RACE template switching, which added a universal primer site and UMIs. TCRdb reprocessed the 5' RACE reads with MiXCR, giving one entry per CDR3 protein. Among about 510,000 distinct CDR3 sequences listed, about a fifth were seen once. Study-wide results and caveats: The booster saw the reappearance of most primary-vaccination clones (about 95% CD4, about 88% CD8). Clonotypes shared by both compartments, CD4 and CD8, made up a small share.

This clonotype has just a few counts. The antigen is not known. This sample comprised PBMCs, obtained approximately 20 days after the first yellow fever vaccination. V is TRBV7-9 and J is TRBJ2-4; the match to TRBD1 covers 9 bases. This sequence originates from a man aged 18 to 35 who received the YFV17D yellow fever vaccine. CDR3 in amino acids: CASVGTGNIQYF. The CDR3 coding sequence is TGTGCCAGCGTAGGGACAGGGAACATTCAGTACTTC. Combining the CDR3 with reference TRBV7-9 and TRBJ2-4 gives the whole variable domain DTGVSQNPRHKITKRGQNVTFRCDPISEHNRLYWYRQTLGQGPEFLTYFQNEAQLEKSRLLSDRFSAERPKGSFSTLEIQRTEQGDSAMYLCASVGTGNIQYFGAGTRLSVL.